This T cell receptor (beta chain) emerged from a study of PD-L1 blockade in urothelial cancer. About the study: Bladder-origin urothelial cancer in males covered about 90% of the roughly 30 patients.

Time point given: pretreatment peripheral blood. The CDR3 sequence is 13 residues long. CDR1 and CDR2 from the germline V gene are KGHSH and LQKENI. Trimming left V 6 bases short and J 5 bases short, with 13 bases between. This table comes from immunoSEQ multiplex PCR, and its TCRdb copy is limited to in-frame clones, with some not included. The profile covers 35,000 to 45,000 clones, with more than 70% appearing a single time and 20% to 30% taken by the ten largest. The V and J genes are TRBV18 and TRBJ1-1; D perhaps matches TRBD1 (6 bases). The sequence was obtained from a donor at least 40 years old with urothelial cancer. Sample: PBMCs, taken around atezolizumab (anti-PD-L1) treatment. CDR3 DNA sequence: TGTGCCAGCTCGCAGGGGAGGGAAACTGAAGCTTTCTTT. Protein sequence: CASSQGRETEAFF.